These T cell receptor beta chains were read from a single sample in a study of spatial heterogeneity in lung cancer. TCRdb recomputed calls from the 5' RACE reads with MiXCR, one row per CDR3 protein. This sample yields roughly 2,700 distinct CDR3 sequences, of which roughly a sixth are seen a single time; about 16% belongs to the top ten. The specimen was normal lung tissue next to the tumor, collected at surgery. The receptors derive from a male donor with early-stage non-small cell lung cancer. Each CDR3 is given with its conserved first and last residue. D genes are given only for firm matches. Clone sizes are given selectively: once, few, many, or a class where the clone is expanded.

TRBJ1-1	14	TRBV5-1	few	.	CASSTDRMNTEAFF	TGCGCCAGCAGCACCGACAGGATGAACACTGAAGCTTTCTTT
TRBJ2-1	14	TRBV10-3	medium-sized	.	CATRGLAPDNEQFF	TGTGCCACCCGGGGTCTAGCACCCGACAATGAGCAGTTCTTC
TRBJ1-1	14	TRBV7-2	medium-sized	.	CASSLAGEVTEAFF	TGTGCCAGCAGCTTAGCAGGGGAGGTCACTGAAGCTTTCTTT
TRBJ2-1	16	TRBV6-5	medium-sized	.	CASRRRDALAYGEQFF	TGTGCCAGCAGACGCCGGGACGCCCTCGCATATGGTGAGCAGTTCTTC
TRBJ1-1	11	TRBV2	medium-sized	.	CASSVSPEAFF	TGTGCCAGCAGTGTCAGTCCTGAAGCTTTCTTT
TRBJ2-2	15	TRBV9	medium-sized	.	CASSVVQGGTGELFF	TGTGCCAGCAGCGTAGTACAGGGAGGGACCGGGGAGCTGTTTTTT
TRBJ1-5	12	TRBV28	few	.	CASRREAQPQHF	TGTGCCAGCAGAAGGGAAGCGCAGCCCCAGCATTTT
TRBJ2-3	16	TRBV12-3/TRBV12-4	medium-sized	TRBD2	CASSSTSGGATDTQYF	TGTGCCAGCAGTTCAACTAGCGGGGGGGCCACAGATACGCAGTATTTT
TRBJ1-1	13	TRBV12-3/TRBV12-4	.	.	CASSLKADVEAFF	TGTGCCAGCAGTCTGAAGGCGGATGTTGAAGCTTTCTTT
TRBJ2-6	15	TRBV7-7	medium-sized	.	CASSPGVSGANVLTF	TGTGCTAGCAGCCCAGGCGTCTCTGGGGCCAACGTCCTGACTTTC
TRBJ1-5	13	TRBV11-1	few	TRBD1	CASSNQGGQPQHF	TGTGCCAGCAGCAACCAGGGGGGCCAGCCCCAGCATTTT
TRBJ2-1	13	TRBV29-1	.	TRBD2	CSVQTSAYNEQFF	TGCAGCGTTCAGACTAGCGCCTACAATGAGCAGTTCTTC
TRBJ1-1	16	TRBV7-8	large	.	CASSPDRTSENTEAFF	TGTGCCAGCAGCCCGGACCGGACCTCCGAGAACACTGAAGCTTTCTTT
TRBJ2-2	18	TRBV18	medium-sized	.	CASSQSPGDTNLAGELFF	TGTGCCAGCTCCCAAAGCCCGGGGGACACGAATTTGGCCGGGGAGCTGTTTTTT